This T cell receptor (beta chain) originates from a study of blood T cell repertoires in COVID-19. The CDR3 is made up of 14 amino acids. Germline CDR1 is LGHDT and CDR2 is YNNKEL (reference sequence). After removal of 4 bases from V and 10 bases from J, the junction contained 7 bases not matched to a gene. The data were produced by immunoSEQ multiplex PCR, yet TCRdb's version contains in-frame clones alone and is incomplete. The sample yields about 89,000 clones, about 77% seen once. Sequencing used peripheral blood. This receptor was identified in a man aged 65 to 85 with COVID-19, enrolled during active disease. The rearrangement joins TRBV3-1 (or the pseudogene TRBV3-2) to TRBJ2-1, with 10 bases fitting TRBD1. For the CDR3, the DNA is TGTGCCAGCAGCCCCCGGGACAGGGGTGGCGAGCAGTTCTTC. Residues: CASSPRDRGGEQFF.